Listed below are T cell receptor beta chains from one sample, sequenced in a study of CD8 T cells in ankylosing spondylitis. Via MiXCR, TCRdb re-called the 5' RACE reads, giving one row per CDR3 protein. Here the sample spans hundreds of thousands of distinct CDR3 sequences, roughly 26% being singletons. Source material: blood, either unsorted or a sorted T cell fraction (not recorded which). Receptors originate from a male donor with ankylosing spondylitis. Both conserved end residues are part of each CDR3. Fields, in order: clone size, V gene, J gene, D gene, CDR3 protein, CDR3 DNA. The D gene is left open where the match is weak. Some rows have no size entry. The others give once, few or many, or a class for an expanded clone.

>few|TRBV29-1|TRBJ1-1|NA
CSGGRGTEAFF
TGCAGCGGGGGACGGGGCACTGAAGCTTTCTTT
>few|TRBV27|TRBJ1-2|TRBD1
CASSPRRGLGYTF
TGTGCCAGCAGTCCAAGAAGGGGGCTGGGCTACACCTTC
>NA|TRBV7-8|TRBJ1-2|NA
CASSFLDSGGYTF
TGTGCCAGCAGCTTTTTGGACAGTGGAGGCTACACCTTC
>NA|TRBV7-2|TRBJ2-7|NA
CASSESGGPYEQYF
TGTGCCAGCAGCGAGAGTGGGGGCCCCTACGAGCAGTACTTC
>NA|TRBV18|TRBJ2-5|TRBD2
CASSPGRGSQETQYF
TGTGCCAGCTCACCAGGGCGGGGGTCACAAGAGACCCAGTACTTC
>few|TRBV20-1|TRBJ1-1|NA
CSATNGQDMNTEAFF
TGCAGTGCTACAAACGGACAAGACATGAACACTGAAGCTTTCTTT
>NA|TRBV12-3/TRBV12-4|TRBJ2-4|NA
CASRATNPTPNIQYF
TGTGCCAGCAGAGCTACCAACCCCACCCCAAACATTCAGTACTTC
>NA|TRBV29-1|TRBJ2-3|NA
CSVGGIGTDTQYF
TGCAGCGTTGGGGGGATTGGAACAGATACGCAGTATTTT
>NA|TRBV5-1|TRBJ2-3|NA
CASSRGRSSEDTQYF
TGCGCCAGCAGCCGGGGGAGAAGTTCGGAAGATACGCAGTATTTT
>NA|TRBV15|TRBJ1-2|NA
CATSREVDYGYTF
TGTGCCACCAGCAGAGAAGTAGACTATGGCTACACCTTC
>NA|TRBV28|TRBJ1-5|TRBD1
CASSPYRGPNNQPQHF
TGTGCCAGCAGTCCCTACAGGGGGCCTAACAATCAGCCCCAGCATTTT
>NA|TRBV3-1|TRBJ2-5|TRBD2
CASSQPDLAGDWKTQYF
TGTGCCAGCAGCCAACCTGACCTAGCGGGAGATTGGAAGACCCAGTACTTC
>NA|TRBV21-1|TRBJ1-5|NA
CASSKLTGKVHQPQHF
TGTGCCAGCAGCAAATTAACAGGGAAAGTGCATCAGCCCCAGCATTTT
>NA|TRBV10-2|TRBJ2-5|TRBD1
CASNLGTGEGTQYF
TGCGCCAGCAATCTCGGGACAGGGGAAGGGACCCAGTACTTC
>few|TRBV6-1|TRBJ2-2|NA
CASTRTAPTGELFF
TGTGCCAGCACTCGGACAGCGCCTACCGGGGAGCTGTTTTTT
>many|TRBV12-3/TRBV12-4|TRBJ2-2|NA
CASSWGNTGELFF
TGTGCCAGCAGTTGGGGTAACACCGGGGAGCTGTTTTTT
>few|TRBV20-1|TRBJ2-5|NA
CSAIQGYQETQYF
TGCAGTGCTATTCAGGGGTACCAAGAGACCCAGTACTTC
>few|TRBV18|TRBJ1-1|NA
CASSPNSVGNFF
TGTGCCAGCTCACCAAACTCGGTAGGCAACTTCTTT
>NA|TRBV5-1|TRBJ2-5|NA
CASTTAPDQETQYF
TGCGCCAGCACCACAGCGCCAGACCAAGAGACCCAGTACTTC
>NA|TRBV28|TRBJ2-1|NA
CASSLGGGPTSHEQFF
TGTGCCAGCAGTTTGGGGGGCGGGCCAACAAGCCATGAGCAGTTCTTC
>many|TRBV12-3/TRBV12-4|TRBJ2-7|NA
CASSLAQSSYEQYF
TGTGCCAGCAGTTTAGCACAGAGCTCCTACGAGCAGTACTTC
>few|TRBV24-1|TRBJ2-5|NA
CATSAGHLGYQETQYF
TGTGCCACCAGTGCTGGACACCTCGGGTACCAAGAGACCCAGTACTTC
>few|TRBV27|TRBJ2-1|NA
CASSLQGGGSQNEQFF
TGTGCCAGCAGTTTACAAGGGGGAGGCTCACAAAATGAGCAGTTCTTC
>NA|TRBV3-1|TRBJ2-1|NA
CASSYHNEQFF
TGTGCCAGCAGTTACCACAATGAGCAGTTCTTC
>NA|TRBV7-2|TRBJ2-1|NA
CASNRDGSSYNEQFF
TGTGCCAGCAACAGGGACGGGAGCTCCTACAATGAGCAGTTCTTC
>few|TRBV7-9|TRBJ2-1|TRBD2
CATGRANEQFF
TGTGCCACCGGGAGGGCTAATGAGCAGTTCTTC
>NA|TRBV11-2|TRBJ2-7|TRBD2
CASSLGTGTSGRSYEQYF
TGTGCCAGCAGCTTGGGAACCGGGACTAGCGGGAGATCCTACGAGCAGTACTTC
>few|TRBV5-1|TRBJ2-1|NA
CASSALLGDEQFF
TGCGCCAGCAGCGCCCTACTAGGCGATGAGCAGTTCTTC
>few|TRBV18|TRBJ1-1|TRBD1
CASSPQTGGGNTEAFF
TGTGCCAGCTCACCGCAGACAGGGGGCGGGAACACTGAAGCTTTCTTT
>few|TRBV30|TRBJ1-6|NA
CAWDFRGNSPLHF
TGTGCCTGGGACTTCCGGGGGAATTCACCCCTCCACTTT
>NA|TRBV9|TRBJ2-3|NA
CASGDGIADTQYF
TGTGCCAGCGGGGACGGGATCGCAGATACGCAGTATTTT
>few|TRBV7-8|TRBJ2-5|TRBD1
CASRSQTGGETQYF
TGTGCCAGCAGATCGCAGACAGGGGGAGAGACCCAGTACTTC
>NA|TRBV29-1|TRBJ2-1|NA
CSVANNDEQFF
TGCAGCGTTGCCAACAACGATGAGCAGTTCTTC
>NA|TRBV27|TRBJ2-2|TRBD1
CASSGQGRTGELFF
TGTGCCAGCAGTGGACAGGGGAGGACCGGGGAGCTGTTTTTT
>once|TRBV7-2|TRBJ2-3|NA
CASSLRLGAQYF
TGTGCCAGCAGCTTAAGACTGGGGGCGCAGTATTTT
>NA|TRBV5-1|TRBJ1-2|NA
CASSLAAGQGYTF
TGCGCCAGCAGCTTGGCGGCAGGGCAAGGCTACACCTTC
>few|TRBV15|TRBJ2-1|TRBD2
CATSRTTSGRAHEQFF
TGTGCCACCAGCAGAACGACTAGCGGGAGGGCCCATGAGCAGTTCTTC
>NA|TRBV7-9|TRBJ2-7|TRBD2
CASSSNRLAGNEQYF
TGTGCCAGCAGCTCCAACCGACTAGCGGGTAACGAGCAGTACTTC
>once|TRBV10-1|TRBJ2-3|NA
CASNVGHGTDTQYF
TGCGCCAGCAACGTGGGGCACGGCACAGATACGCAGTATTTT
>few|TRBV12-3/TRBV12-4|TRBJ1-2|TRBD1
CASSLTGGLQGYTF
TGTGCCAGCAGTCTGACAGGGGGGCTTCAGGGCTACACCTTC
>NA|TRBV20-1|TRBJ2-5|TRBD2
CSARDGSGRASETQYF
TGCAGTGCTAGAGATGGGAGCGGGAGGGCCAGTGAGACCCAGTACTTC
>many|TRBV6-2/TRBV6-3|TRBJ2-7|TRBD2
CASSYGKLAGASSYEQYF
TGTGCCAGCAGTTACGGGAAGCTAGCGGGAGCGAGCTCCTACGAGCAGTACTTC
>few|TRBV7-9|TRBJ1-1|NA
CASRGGRMNTEAFF
TGTGCCAGCAGGGGCGGGAGAATGAACACTGAAGCTTTCTTT
>few|TRBV29-1|TRBJ2-7|NA
CSAGRDGHEQYF
TGCAGCGCTGGCCGGGACGGTCACGAGCAGTACTTC
>NA|TRBV5-1|TRBJ2-3|TRBD1
CASSSTLGQGITDTQYF
TGCGCCAGCAGCTCGACCCTCGGACAGGGGATAACAGATACGCAGTATTTT
>NA|TRBV5-1|TRBJ2-6|NA
CASSLRYSGANVLTF
TGCGCCAGCAGCTTGCGATACTCTGGGGCCAACGTCCTGACTTTC